Shown below are 17 T cell receptor beta chains from a single sample sequenced in a study of cytotoxic CD8 clonotypes in ibrutinib-treated CLL. TCRdb's copy holds only in-frame clones and misses some; the assay was immunoSEQ multiplex PCR. Altogether approximately 45,000 clones are present, around 68% being singletons, with the ten largest covering around 13%. The starting material was PBMCs, obtained after 12 months of ibrutinib treatment. The receptors originated from a human donor with chronic lymphocytic leukemia.

This chain uses TRBV2 with TRBJ2-7; D is tentatively TRBD1 or TRBD2 (5 bases each). The CDR3 loop spans 13 amino acids. V dropped 6 bases and J dropped 1 base, with 10 bases sitting between them. Germline CDR1 reads SNHLY; CDR2 reads FYNNEI. The CDR3 here is CASRGDLSYEQYF. The DNA for the CDR3 is TGTGCCAGCAGAGGGGACCTTTCCTACGAGCAGTACTTC.

This chain joins TRBV10-3 and TRBJ1-5; D perhaps matches TRBD1 (5 bases). Trimming pared 2 bases from V and 7 bases from J, leaving 18 bases between. The CDR3 contains 16 residues. Per the germline V gene, CDR1 is ENHRY and CDR2 is SYGVKD. In DNA, the CDR3 is TGTGCCATCAGTGAGGGGGGGGGAGGAGGTCGACAGCCCCAGCATTTT. Residues: CAISEGGGGGRQPQHF.

This clone has only a few counts. The rearrangement links TRBV19 to TRBJ1-4; D is undetermined. V lost 3 bases and J 7 bases, leaving 3 bases between the germline ends. Germline loops: CDR1 LNHDA, CDR2 SQIVND (reference sequence). The CDR3 is 11 amino acids. The CDR3 DNA sequence: TGTGCCAGTAGTATTTCTGAAAAACTGTTTTTT. This translates into CASSISEKLFF.

This clone was recorded once. This rearrangement joins TRBV5-1 to TRBJ1-1, with a possible D match to TRBD1 (5 bases). This CDR3 has 14 residues. CDR1 is SGHRS and CDR2 is YFSETQ in the germline V gene. Trimming took off 3 bases at V and 0 bases at J, with 9 bases between the two ends. The CDR3 loop reads CASSSQGVNTEAFF. The CDR3 nucleotides read TGCGCCAGCAGCTCCCAGGGAGTGAACACTGAAGCTTTCTTT.

This clone was counted only a few times. This chain connects TRBV5-4 to TRBJ2-2, with 9 nucleotides matching TRBD1. The junction had 6 bases not matched to a gene; V was cut back by 2 bases and J by 4 bases. The CDR3 loop spans 16 amino acids. Per the germline V gene, CDR1 is SGHNT and CDR2 is YYREEE (reference sequence). Here the CDR3 DNA reads TGTGCCAGCAGCTTTCTAGGGACAGGGCTCACCGGGGAGCTGTTTTTT. Protein: CASSFLGTGLTGELFF.

The rearrangement uses TRBV9 and TRBJ2-7; possible D gene TRBD1, 5 bases. Germline CDR1 and CDR2: SGDLS and YYNGEE. V lost 0 bases, J lost 0 bases, and 13 bases lay in between. The CDR3 contains 16 residues. This chain's CDR3 is CASSVGGRAFSYEQYF. CDR3 nucleotides: TGTGCCAGCAGCGTAGGAGGCAGGGCATTCTCCTACGAGCAGTACTTC.

The CDR3: CASSLHISSGTLPNEQFF. The CDR3 DNA sequence: TGTGCCAGCAGTCTCCATATATCTTCCGGGACGCTCCCCAATGAGCAGTTCTTC. V usage is TRBV27 and J usage is TRBJ2-1, with D possibly called TRBD1 or TRBD2 (5 bases each). Trimming pared 5 bases from V and 6 bases from J, leaving 26 bases between. Germline V gives CDR1 MNHEY, CDR2 SMNVEV (reference sequence). The CDR3 covers 18 residues.

The chain recombines TRBV18 with TRBJ2-3; possibly TRBD2 for D (6 bases). V was trimmed by 3 bases and J by 4 bases, leaving 11 bases between them. The V gene's germline CDR1 is KGHSH and CDR2 LQKENI. CDR3 length: 14 amino acids. The CDR3 sequence: CASSPRTNSDTQYF. CDR3 sequence (DNA): TGTGCCAGCTCACCTAGGACTAATTCAGATACGCAGTATTTT.

The chain has TRBV28 and TRBJ1-1, with D perhaps matching TRBD1 (6 bases). The CDR3 totals 15 residues. Germline V gene sequence: CDR1 MDHEN, CDR2 SYDVKM. V lost 5 bases and J lost 6, with 19 bases in between. For the CDR3, the DNA is TGTGCCAGCAGTCCCCCCGAGGGGGGGAGGGCTGAAGCTTTCTTT. This translates into CASSPPEGGRAEAFF.

The chain couples TRBV19 to TRBJ2-3; 7 bases line up with TRBD2. This CDR3 comprises 14 residues. In germline, CDR1 is LNHDA, CDR2 SQIVND (reference sequence). The junction had 9 bases not matched to a gene; V was cut back by 8 bases and J by 4 bases. CDR3 residues: CASLKRGVADTQYF. CDR3 nucleotide sequence: TGTGCCAGTTTAAAGCGGGGTGTCGCAGATACGCAGTATTTT. Full variable domain (outside the CDR3, taken from reference TRBV19 and TRBJ2-3): DGGITQSPKYLFRKEGQNVTLSCEQNLNHDAMYWYRQDPGQGLRLIYYSQIVNDFQKGDIAEGYSVSREKKESFPLTVTSAQKNPTAFYLCASLKRGVADTQYFGPGTRLTVL.

The chain carries TRBV6-6 and TRBJ1-2; a weak D match, TRBD1 (6 bases). V lost 6 bases and J lost 4, with 18 bases in between. The germline V gene has CDR1 MNHNY and CDR2 SVGAGI (reference sequence). The CDR3 has 15 amino acids. The CDR3 region has the DNA TGTGCCAGCAGCCACACTATACAGACAGGCTATGGCTACACCTTC. Translated, it gives CASSHTIQTGYGYTF.

The chain carries TRBV18 and TRBJ1-6; D unclear. The CDR3 is 15 amino acids. V was shortened by 3 bases and J by 10 bases, with 16 bases between the two germline ends. Germline values: CDR1 KGHSH, CDR2 LQKENI. CDR3 DNA: TGTGCCAGCTCACCTCAAGGACGGGGAGAGTCACCCCTCCACTTT. This translates into CASSPQGRGESPLHF.

This chain uses TRBV7-3 with TRBJ2-5, with a possible D match to TRBD2 (7 bases). The CDR3 totals 17 residues. The germline V gene has CDR1 SGHTA and CDR2 FQGTGA. Trimming shortened V by 4 bases and J by 9 bases, and 27 bases separated the two germline ends. The CDR3 coding sequence is TGTGCCAGCAGCTCCCGGGGCGGGGGCACCGGGCAAGGGTCCCAGTACTTC. Its translation: CASSSRGGGTGQGSQYF.

The gene calls are TRBV19 and TRBJ2-5, with D possibly matching TRBD1 (6 bases). The CDR3 has 15 amino acids. Trimming left V 5 bases short and J 2 bases short, with 15 bases between. CDR1 and CDR2 (germline): LNHDA, SQIVND (reference sequence). The CDR3 DNA is TGTGCCAGTAGTCCAATCACCGGACAGCAAGAGACCCAGTACTTC. Amino acid sequence: CASSPITGQQETQYF.

This clone showed up just a few times. The chain recombines TRBV12-5 with TRBJ2-5, with TRBD1 matching 9 bases. Germline loops: CDR1 LGHNT, CDR2 FRNRAP. Germline trimming cut 5 bases from V and 5 bases from J; bases unmatched to any gene: 9. The CDR3 is 15 amino acids. The chain's CDR3 is CASGKGQGVDETQYF. For the CDR3, the DNA is TGTGCTAGTGGTAAGGGACAGGGAGTGGATGAGACCCAGTACTTC.

This clone appeared a few times. V usage is TRBV7-9 and J usage is TRBJ1-2; the D gene is possibly TRBD1 (6 bases). The CDR3 loop spans 14 amino acids. The germline V gene has CDR1 SEHNR and CDR2 FQNEAQ (reference sequence). The V gene lost 6 bases and the J gene lost 2 bases, with 13 bases spanning the gap. CDR3 coding DNA: TGTGCCAGCAGACTACAGGGACTGAACTATGGCTACACCTTC. Translated, it gives CASRLQGLNYGYTF. Full variable domain (rest looked up from reference TRBV7-9 and TRBJ1-2): DTGVSQNPRHKITKRGQNVTFRCDPISEHNRLYWYRQTLGQGPEFLTYFQNEAQLEKSRLLSDRFSAERPKGSFSTLEIQRTEQGDSAMYLCASRLQGLNYGYTFGSGTRLTVV.

This chain uses TRBV30 with TRBJ1-1, with D perhaps matching TRBD1 (6 bases). Germline assignment: CDR1 GTSNPN and CDR2 SVGIG (reference sequence). Trimming took off 5 bases at V and 1 base at J, with 8 bases between the two ends. This CDR3 comprises 12 residues. CDR3 DNA sequence: TGTGCCTGGGGCAGGGGGAACACTGAAGCTTTCTTT. Translating gives CAWGRGNTEAFF.